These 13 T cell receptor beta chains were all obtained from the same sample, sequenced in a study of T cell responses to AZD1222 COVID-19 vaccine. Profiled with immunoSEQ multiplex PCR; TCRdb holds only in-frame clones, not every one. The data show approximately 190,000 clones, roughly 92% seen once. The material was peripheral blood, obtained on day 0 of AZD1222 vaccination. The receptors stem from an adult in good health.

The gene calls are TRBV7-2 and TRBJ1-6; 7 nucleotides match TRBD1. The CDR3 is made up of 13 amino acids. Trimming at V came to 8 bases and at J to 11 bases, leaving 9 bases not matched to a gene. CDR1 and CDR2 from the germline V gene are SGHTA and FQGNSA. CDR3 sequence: CASRLRTGPPLHF. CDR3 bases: TGTGCCAGCCGGCTCCGGACAGGCCCACCCCTCCACTTT.

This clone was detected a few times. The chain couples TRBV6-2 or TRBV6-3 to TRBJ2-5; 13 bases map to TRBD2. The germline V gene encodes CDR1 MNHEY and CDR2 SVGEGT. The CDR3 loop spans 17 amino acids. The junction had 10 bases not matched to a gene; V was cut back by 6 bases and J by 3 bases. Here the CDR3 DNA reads TGTGCCAGCAGCCCGCTTCTACTAGCGGGGGGGGAAGAGACCCAGTACTTC. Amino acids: CASSPLLLAGGEETQYF.

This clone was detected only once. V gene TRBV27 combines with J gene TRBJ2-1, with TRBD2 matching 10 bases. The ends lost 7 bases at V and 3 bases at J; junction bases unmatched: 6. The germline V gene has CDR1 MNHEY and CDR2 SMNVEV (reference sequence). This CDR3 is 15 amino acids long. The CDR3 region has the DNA TGTGCCAGCACCAATAGCGGGGGGAACTACAATGAGCAGTTCTTC. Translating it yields CASTNSGGNYNEQFF.

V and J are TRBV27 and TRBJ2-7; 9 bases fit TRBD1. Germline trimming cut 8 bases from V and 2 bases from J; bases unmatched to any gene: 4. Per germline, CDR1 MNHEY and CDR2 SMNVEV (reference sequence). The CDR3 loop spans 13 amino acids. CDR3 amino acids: CASGGQGPYEQYF. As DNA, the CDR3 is TGTGCCAGCGGGGGACAGGGACCCTACGAGCAGTACTTC.

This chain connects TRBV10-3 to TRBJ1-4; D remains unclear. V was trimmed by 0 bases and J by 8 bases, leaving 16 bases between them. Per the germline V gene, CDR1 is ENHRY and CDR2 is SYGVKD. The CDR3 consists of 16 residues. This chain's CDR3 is CAISESGSSGWEKLFF. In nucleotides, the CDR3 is TGTGCCATCAGTGAGTCGGGGAGTTCAGGTTGGGAAAAACTGTTTTTT.

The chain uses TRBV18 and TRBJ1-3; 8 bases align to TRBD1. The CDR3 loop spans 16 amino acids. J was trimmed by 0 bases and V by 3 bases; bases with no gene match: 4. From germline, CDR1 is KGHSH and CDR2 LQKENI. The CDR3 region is CASSPGTGGSGNTIYF. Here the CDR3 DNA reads TGTGCCAGCTCACCTGGGACAGGAGGCTCTGGAAACACCATATATTTT. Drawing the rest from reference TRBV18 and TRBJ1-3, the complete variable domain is NAGVMQNPRHLVRRRGQEARLRCSPMKGHSHVYWYRQLPEEGLKFMVYLQKENIIDESGMPKERFSAEFPKEGPSILRIQQVVRGDSAAYFCASSPGTGGSGNTIYFGEGSWLTVV.

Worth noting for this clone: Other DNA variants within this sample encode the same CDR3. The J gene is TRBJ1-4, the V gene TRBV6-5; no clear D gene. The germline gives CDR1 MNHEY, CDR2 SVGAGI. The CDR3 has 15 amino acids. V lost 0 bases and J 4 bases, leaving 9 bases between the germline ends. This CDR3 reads CASSYSGRINEKLFF. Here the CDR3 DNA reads TGTGCCAGCAGTTACTCAGGGCGGATTAATGAAAAACTGTTTTTT.

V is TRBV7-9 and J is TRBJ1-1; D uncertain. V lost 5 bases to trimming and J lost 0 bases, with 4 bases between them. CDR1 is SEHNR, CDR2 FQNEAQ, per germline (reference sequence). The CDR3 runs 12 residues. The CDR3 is CASSPLNTEAFF. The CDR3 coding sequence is TGTGCCAGCAGCCCTCTGAACACTGAAGCTTTCTTT.

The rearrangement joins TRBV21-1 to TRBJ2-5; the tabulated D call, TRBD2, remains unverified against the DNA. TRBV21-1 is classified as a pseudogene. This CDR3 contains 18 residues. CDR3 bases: TGTGCCAGCAGCAAACGGAGTCAAGGACTAGCGGGGGGAGAGACCCAGTACTTC. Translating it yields CASSKRSQGLAGGETQYF.

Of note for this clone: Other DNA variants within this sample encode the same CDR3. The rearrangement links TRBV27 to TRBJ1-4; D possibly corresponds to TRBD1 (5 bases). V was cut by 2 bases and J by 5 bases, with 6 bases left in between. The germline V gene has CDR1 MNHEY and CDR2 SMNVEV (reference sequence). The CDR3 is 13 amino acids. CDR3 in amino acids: CASSLRGNEKLFF. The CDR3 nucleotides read TGTGCCAGCAGTTTAAGGGGAAATGAAAAACTGTTTTTT.

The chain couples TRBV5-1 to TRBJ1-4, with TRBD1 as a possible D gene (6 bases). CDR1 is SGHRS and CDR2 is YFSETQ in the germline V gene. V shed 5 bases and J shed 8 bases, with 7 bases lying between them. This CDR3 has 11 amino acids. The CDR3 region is CASSRGEKLFF. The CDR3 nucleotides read TGCGCCAGCAGTAGGGGGGAAAAACTGTTTTTT.

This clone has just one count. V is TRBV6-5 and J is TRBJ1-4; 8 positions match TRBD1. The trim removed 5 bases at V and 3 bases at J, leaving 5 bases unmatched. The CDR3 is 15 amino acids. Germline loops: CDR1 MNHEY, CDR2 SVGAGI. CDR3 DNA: TGTGCCAGCAGTCCCCAGGGGGCCGCTAATGAAAAACTGTTTTTT. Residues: CASSPQGAANEKLFF.

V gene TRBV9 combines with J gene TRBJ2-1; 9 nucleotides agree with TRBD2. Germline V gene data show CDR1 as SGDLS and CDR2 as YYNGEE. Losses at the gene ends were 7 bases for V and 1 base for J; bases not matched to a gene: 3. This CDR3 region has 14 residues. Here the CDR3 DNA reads TGTGCCAGCGCGGGGGGGCCATCCTACAATGAGCAGTTCTTC. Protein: CASAGGPSYNEQFF.